The following is a T cell receptor (beta chain) sequence with its context. Its target is unknown. Germline V lookup: CDR1 SGHTS, CDR2 YDEGEE. The CDR3 totals 15 residues. Trimming removed 2 bases from V and 1 base from J, with 11 bases in between. Unexposed donor CD4+ T cells date from about 2010-2018, before the COVID-19 pandemic. The cells were cultured for under 13 days before CD4+ T cells were isolated. Testing used SARS-CoV-2 S/N and four cold-coronavirus spikes on unexposed-donor CD4+ T cells, cells permitting. This entry belongs to a study of CD4 T cells in relation to SARS-CoV-2 and coronaviruses. On the study more broadly: TCR beta CDR3s were sequenced after 10-day antigen culture of PBMCs.

TCRdb's table, derived via immunoSEQ multiplex PCR, lists solely in-frame clones and lacks some. The sample lists about 29,000 clones, nearly 80% occurring once. Study-wide points: Around 60% of donors had memory CD4+ clonotypes crossrecognizing SARS-CoV-2 and common cold coronavirus spike. This crossreactivity analysis covered spike protein alone, no other viral proteins.

This TCR came from a human donor in good health. Material: CD4+ T cells from PBMCs, cultured in vitro. V gene TRBV5-8 combines with J gene TRBJ2-3, with TRBD2 as a possible D gene (5 bases). This chain's CDR3 is CASSFRFGGTDTQYF. In DNA form, the CDR3 reads TGTGCCAGCAGCTTCCGTTTCGGGGGCACAGATACGCAGTATTTT. Together with reference TRBV5-8 and TRBJ2-3, the CDR3 gives the full variable domain: EAGVTQSPTHLIKTRGQQATLRCSPISGHTSVYWYQQALGLGLQFLLWYDEGEERNRGNFPPRFSGRQFPNYSSELNVNALELEDSALYLCASSFRFGGTDTQYFGPGTRLTVL.